The present T cell receptor (beta chain) was sequenced within a study of blood T cell repertoires in COVID-19 (dated by TCRdb to the early 2020s). At the level of the whole study: Samples covering the acute and convalescent phases of COVID-19 were provided by collaborators in the United States, Italy and Spain. The material from the prospective study consisted of cDNA or gDNA derived from T cells, B-cell-depleted T cells, or PBMCs. The dataset comprised deeply sampled blood TCRbeta repertoires from subjects exposed to, actively infected with, or recovered from COVID-19. The repertoires were released in a freely available public database meant as a resource for research on the immune response to SARS-CoV-2. The samples were drawn from two sources: the first 160 participants of the ongoing ImmuneRACE study, and 1,000 to 1,500 subjects contributed by 6 global collaborators. Nearly every sample came with metadata listing a de-identified subject ID, COVID-19 status, age in years and sex. Where HLA class I and class II types were available, the types were taken from metadata supplied by the sample provider, not from assay-based typing. Study-level results and caveats: The amount of clinical and demographic metadata varied by source and participant and was provided uncurated.

From the germline V gene, CDR1 is SQVTM and CDR2 is ANQGSEA. The CDR3 goes from the cysteine to the phenylalanine over 12 residues. Only the CDR3 region is kept as DNA, spanning 36 bases read in frame from base 1. V is pared back by 7 bases and J by 5 bases, with 14 bases lying between the germline termini. Collaborating institutions collected whole blood in K2EDTA tubes following their own protocols. For TCRbeta analysis, collaborators shipped samples as frozen whole blood, isolated PBMCs, or DNA extracted from either of those sample types. This clone has only one observation. The target of this receptor is not known. Base quality data are lacking; no much larger clone is found one base away. The immunoSEQ Assay, a bias-controlled multiplex PCR, was used to amplify TCRbeta CDR3 regions from genomic DNA. The study's processing was this. Nucleated cell counts per sample were estimated from amplification of reference gene primers within the assay. To quantify the absolute abundance of each unique TCRbeta CDR3 rearrangement, sequence reads were collapsed and filtered. For each sample, productive Simpson clonality was calculated as the square root of Simpson's diversity index over productive rearrangements. The table was pulled from immuneACCESS by TCRdb, which kept in-frame rearrangements only. Such tables lose some clones; where checked, under half of the loss comes from unresolved V genes, and the rest has no known cause. V, J and clone size are those of that table, while D and trimming were read from the DNA. The sample yields some 220,000 clones; approximately 80% were counted once. Jointly, the top ten make up 9.5% to 15% of the sample.

This clonotype was obtained from a human donor in a cohort sampled during active COVID-19. Sequencing was carried out using peripheral blood. Here the chain combines TRBV29-1 and TRBJ1-1; no D gene call is confident. The DNA reads as follows: TGCAGCGGCACGAGCGGGAGGACTGAAGCTTTCTTT. This is translated as CSGTSGRTEAFF.